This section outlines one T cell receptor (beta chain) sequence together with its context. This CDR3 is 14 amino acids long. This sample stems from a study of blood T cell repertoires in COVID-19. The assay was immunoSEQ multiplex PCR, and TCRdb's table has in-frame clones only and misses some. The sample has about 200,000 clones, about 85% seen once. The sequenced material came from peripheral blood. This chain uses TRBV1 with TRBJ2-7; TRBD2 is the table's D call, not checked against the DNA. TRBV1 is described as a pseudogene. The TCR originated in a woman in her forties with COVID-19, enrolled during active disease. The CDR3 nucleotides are TGCACCAGCAGCCCGCAGCGCCCCTCCTACGAGCAGTACTTC. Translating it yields CTSSPQRPSYEQYF.